These T cell receptor beta chains were read from a single sample in a study of shared clonotypes between healthy human individuals. Libraries were prepared by immunoSEQ multiplex PCR; TCRdb keeps only in-frame clonotypes and omits some of them. The data show 600,000 to 750,000 clones, with around 70% seen just once and less than 2% held by the top ten. Sequencing was done on a sample of memory CD4+ T cells sorted from blood. Receptors were obtained from a woman in her 30s in good health. Both conserved end residues are part of each CDR3. Fields, in order: V gene, D gene, J gene, clone size, CDR3 DNA, CDR3 protein. A D gene is named only where the DNA matches it firmly. Some rows have no size entry. The others give once, few or many, or a class for an expanded clone.

TRBV27	TRBD2	TRBJ2-7	few	TGTGCCAGCAGTCCGCTCGTTTCGAGCGGGGCTCCCTACGAGCAGTACTTC	CASSPLVSSGAPYEQYF
TRBV28	TRBD2	TRBJ2-7	.	TGTGCCAGCAGTGGTAGCGGGACAAGCTCCTACGAGCAGTACTTC	CASSGSGTSSYEQYF
TRBV2	.	TRBJ2-2	.	TGTGCCAGCAAAGGACGGGACGGGAGAGTCACCGGGGAGCTGTTTTTT	CASKGRDGRVTGELFF
TRBV7-3	TRBD1	TRBJ1-1	.	TGTGCCAGCAGTCAAACTTCAACAGGGGGCACTGAAGCTTTCTTT	CASSQTSTGGTEAFF
TRBV5-1	.	TRBJ2-3	.	TGCGCCAGCAGCTTTGGAGGAGCTAGCACAGATACGCAGTATTTT	CASSFGGASTDTQYF
TRBV6-5	TRBD1	TRBJ1-1	.	TGTGCCAGCAGTTTACAGGGGAATGGAAACACTGAAGCTTTCTTT	CASSLQGNGNTEAFF
TRBV5-1	TRBD1	TRBJ1-2	.	TGCGCCAGCAGCCCGGAAGACACGACAGGGGACTATGGCTACACCTTC	CASSPEDTTGDYGYTF
TRBV5-4	.	TRBJ1-4	.	TGTGCCAGCAGCTCGGAGGGGGACGGTGAAAAACTGTTTTTT	CASSSEGDGEKLFF
TRBV5-6	TRBD1	TRBJ2-7	.	TGTGCCAGCAGCTTACTGACCGGGACAGCCTACGAGCAGTACTTC	CASSLLTGTAYEQYF
TRBV28	.	TRBJ2-3	.	TGTGCCAGCCGGCCGTATTCCACAGATACGCAGTATTTT	CASRPYSTDTQYF
TRBV25-1	TRBD2	TRBJ2-1	many	TGTGCCAGCAGCCACACCCCGGGCCCTAGCGGGGCTTACAATGAGCAGTTCTTC	CASSHTPGPSGAYNEQFF
TRBV7-2	.	TRBJ1-5	.	TGTGCCAGCAGCTTTTCCTCGGGGCCCCAGCATTTT	CASSFSSGPQHF
TRBV11-2	.	TRBJ2-7	once	TGTGCCAGCAGCTTAAATAGAATTCCGGGCTCCTACGAGCAGTACTTC	CASSLNRIPGSYEQYF
TRBV2	.	TRBJ1-2	.	TGTGCCAGCAGGGGACTGCGGAACTATGGCTACACCTTC	CASRGLRNYGYTF
TRBV5-1	.	TRBJ1-3	few	TGCGCCAGCAGCGAGGGACATGGAGGAAACACCATATATTTT	CASSEGHGGNTIYF
TRBV7-2	TRBD1	TRBJ2-1	once	TGTGCCAGCAGCTTACGGGACAGGGGATTGAATGAGCAGTTCTTC	CASSLRDRGLNEQFF
TRBV4-1	TRBD2	TRBJ2-1	.	TGCGCCAGCAGCCCGACTAGCGGAGAATACAATGAGCAGTTCTTC	CASSPTSGEYNEQFF
TRBV27	TRBD1	TRBJ2-5	.	TGTGCCAGCCGGGAGTTGGGCAGGGGGCGGGAGACCCAGTACTTC	CASRELGRGRETQYF
TRBV5-1	.	TRBJ2-2	.	TGCGCCAGCAGCTTGAGGGTGACAGACGGGCGGAACACCGGGGAGCTGTTTTTT	CASSLRVTDGRNTGELFF
TRBV7-3	TRBD2	TRBJ2-5	.	TGTGCCAGCAGCTTAGGCGGGCTAGCGGGATGGGAGACCCAGTACTTC	CASSLGGLAGWETQYF
TRBV2	.	TRBJ2-2	.	TGTGCCAGCAGTGAAATGGTTTACGGGGAGCTGTTTTTT	CASSEMVYGELFF
TRBV7-2	.	TRBJ1-1	.	TGTGCCAGCAGCTTAGACCTGGCGAACACTGAAGCTTTCTTT	CASSLDLANTEAFF
TRBV6-1	.	TRBJ1-2	.	TGTGCCAGCAGTGATTGGGGGACGATGGATGGCTACACCTTC	CASSDWGTMDGYTF
TRBV5-6	.	TRBJ1-2	many	TGTGCCAGCAGGACAAACGGGGGCTATGGCTACACCTTC	CASRTNGGYGYTF
TRBV7-6	TRBD1	TRBJ2-1	.	TGTGCCAGCAGCTTAGCGCAGGGGGCCTCCTACAATGAGCAGTTCTTC	CASSLAQGASYNEQFF
TRBV29-1	.	TRBJ2-1	.	TGCAGCTTCGTGGGTGTCGCGTACAATGAGCAGTTCTTC	CSFVGVAYNEQFF
TRBV11-2	TRBD1	TRBJ1-2	.	TGTGCCAGCAGCTGGGACAGTAGGAACTATGGCTACACCTTC	CASSWDSRNYGYTF
TRBV6-4	.	TRBJ2-7	once	TGTGGACCAGGGTCCCTTTGCTACGAGCAGTACTTC	CGPGSLCYEQYF
TRBV28	TRBD1	TRBJ2-7	.	TGTGCCAGCAGTTTGACGGGACAGATCTACGGGCAGTACTTC	CASSLTGQIYGQYF
TRBV19	.	TRBJ1-5	.	TGTGCCAGTAGTCCGACAGTTGACAAAACCTATAGCAATCAGCCCCAGCATTTT	CASSPTVDKTYSNQPQHF
TRBV7-2	.	TRBJ2-1	.	TGTGCCAGCAGCTTAGCCCAGACATACAATGAGCAGTTCTTC	CASSLAQTYNEQFF
TRBV19	.	TRBJ1-6	.	TGTGCCAGTAGGCTGAGCTCCTATAATTCACCCCTCCACTTT	CASRLSSYNSPLHF
TRBV5-1	.	TRBJ1-2	.	TGCGCCAGCCGGACAGAAAACAACTATGGCTACACCTTC	CASRTENNYGYTF
TRBV9	.	TRBJ2-1	.	TGTGCCAGCAGCGTATTCGCGGTCTCCTACAATGAGCAGTTCTTC	CASSVFAVSYNEQFF
TRBV28	TRBD2	TRBJ2-5	.	TGTGCCAGCAGTTTAGCTAGCGGGAGGCCAGAGACCCAGTACTTC	CASSLASGRPETQYF
TRBV2	.	TRBJ2-7	.	TGTGCCAGCAGTGAGCATTCGGCAACTACCTACGAGCAGTACTTC	CASSEHSATTYEQYF
TRBV4-1	TRBD1	TRBJ2-7	.	TGCGCCAGCAGCCTCTTAGGGACAGGGGACTACGAGCAGTACTTC	CASSLLGTGDYEQYF
TRBV4-2	.	TRBJ2-2	.	TGTGCCAGCAGCCAAGAACTGAACACCGGGGAGCTGTTTTTT	CASSQELNTGELFF
TRBV7-2	TRBD1	TRBJ2-7	.	TGTGCCAGCAGCTTAAGCCCGGGACAGGGCTACGAGCAGTACTTC	CASSLSPGQGYEQYF
TRBV15	TRBD1	TRBJ1-5	once	TGTGCCACCAGCAGAGAAACCGGGACAGATAGCAATCAGCCCCAGCATTTT	CATSRETGTDSNQPQHF
TRBV9	.	TRBJ1-2	.	TGTGCCAGCAGCGTAGGGGGGGCAGGGTCCTACTATGGCTACACCTTC	CASSVGGAGSYYGYTF
TRBV19	TRBD2	TRBJ2-1	.	TGTGCCAGTAGTATAGGCGGGAGGGGCAATGAGCAGTTCTTC	CASSIGGRGNEQFF
TRBV10-2	TRBD2	TRBJ2-7	.	TGCGCCAGCAGTGAACTCGCAGCGGGAGGAACCTACGAGCAGTACTTC	CASSELAAGGTYEQYF
TRBV28	.	TRBJ1-2	once	TGTGCCAGCAGTTTGGCAGGGATCAGCCATGGCTACACCTTC	CASSLAGISHGYTF
TRBV29-1	.	TRBJ2-2	.	TGCAGCGTGCCCCAGGGTCACTTAGGGGAGCTGTTTTTT	CSVPQGHLGELFF
TRBV10-1	.	TRBJ1-1	once	TGCGCCAGCAGGCCACAGGGAGGGGGCACTGAAGCTTTCTTT	CASRPQGGGTEAFF
TRBV6-4	.	TRBJ1-1	.	TGTGCCAGCAGTCCGGGGGGCCAGTCTGAAGCTTTCTTT	CASSPGGQSEAFF
TRBV5-1	TRBD1	TRBJ2-2	.	TGCGCCAGCAGCTTGCAGGACAGGGTTCGGACCGGGGAGCTGTTTTTT	CASSLQDRVRTGELFF
TRBV9	TRBD2	TRBJ2-1	.	TGTGCCAGCAGCGTGTCTTCGGGAGGGGGTAATGAGCAGTTCTTC	CASSVSSGGGNEQFF
TRBV11-3	TRBD1	TRBJ2-1	.	TGTGCCAGCAGCTTAGAGGCCGGGACAGGGGGCTACAATGAGCAGTTCTTC	CASSLEAGTGGYNEQFF
TRBV4-1	TRBD2	TRBJ2-3	.	TGCGCCAGCAGCCAACCCGCTAGCGGGAGAGACAGAGATACGCAGTATTTT	CASSQPASGRDRDTQYF
TRBV28	.	TRBJ2-5	few	TGTGCCAGCAGTTTTCAGCGGGGACAAGGGGAGACCCAGTACTTC	CASSFQRGQGETQYF
TRBV21-1	.	TRBJ2-7	.	TGTGCCAGCAGCCACTCGGGGACAGGCAACGAGCAGTACTTC	CASSHSGTGNEQYF
TRBV6-1	.	TRBJ2-5	.	TGTGCCAGCAGTGAAAGGGGGAGGGACCAAGAGACCCAGTACTTC	CASSERGRDQETQYF
TRBV2	.	TRBJ2-7	once	TGTGCCAGCAGGGAGGGCAGGTTCATTTACGAGCAGTACTTC	CASREGRFIYEQYF
TRBV27	.	TRBJ1-4	many	TGTGCCAGCAGAAGATCGGGTAATGAAAAACTGTTTTTT	CASRRSGNEKLFF
TRBV7-7	TRBD2	TRBJ2-3	.	TGTGCCAGCAGCCTAAGCGGGAGTCAAGATACGCAGTATTTT	CASSLSGSQDTQYF
TRBV27	.	TRBJ2-1	.	TGTGCCAGCAGTACTTTGGACGGGTACAATGAGCAGTTCTTC	CASSTLDGYNEQFF
TRBV5-1	.	TRBJ2-1	few	TGCGCCAGCAGCTACGACTCCGTGGCGGAGGAGCAGTTCTTC	CASSYDSVAEEQFF